This T cell receptor (beta chain) was identified in a study of blood T cell repertoires in COVID-19. This CDR3 contains 15 residues. Germline V gives CDR1 MDHEN, CDR2 SYDVKM. The V gene lost 1 base and the J gene lost 7 bases, with 11 bases spanning the gap. Sequencing was performed with immunoSEQ multiplex PCR; in TCRdb, only in-frame clones are kept and a portion is missing. The profile shows about 290,000 clones, around four fifths of them singletons. Input material: peripheral blood. This receptor was obtained from a woman aged 50 to 60 with active or convalescent COVID-19. The V and J genes are TRBV28 and TRBJ1-6; D not certain. The CDR3 nucleotides read TGTGCCAGCAGTTTATCCCTAGGCCGAAATTCACCCCTCCACTTT. It codes for CASSLSLGRNSPLHF.